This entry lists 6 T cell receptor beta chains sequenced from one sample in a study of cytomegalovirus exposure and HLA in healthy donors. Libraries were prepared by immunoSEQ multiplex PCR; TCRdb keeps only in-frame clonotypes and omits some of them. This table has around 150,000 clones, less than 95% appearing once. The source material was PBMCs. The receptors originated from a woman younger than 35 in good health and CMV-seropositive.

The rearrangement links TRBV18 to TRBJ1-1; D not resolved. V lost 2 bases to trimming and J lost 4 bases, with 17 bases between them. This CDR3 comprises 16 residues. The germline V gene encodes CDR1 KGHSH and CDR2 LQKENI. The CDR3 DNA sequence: TGTGCCAGCTCACCAACCGGTCCGGGTTTGAGCACTGAAGCTTTCTTT. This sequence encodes CASSPTGPGLSTEAFF.

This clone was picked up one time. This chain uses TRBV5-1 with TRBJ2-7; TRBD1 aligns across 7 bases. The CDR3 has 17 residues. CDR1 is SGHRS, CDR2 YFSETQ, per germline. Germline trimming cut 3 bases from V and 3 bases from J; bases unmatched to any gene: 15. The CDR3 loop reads CASSWSLKDRKLYEQYF. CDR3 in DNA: TGCGCCAGCAGCTGGAGCCTCAAGGACAGGAAACTCTACGAGCAGTACTTC.

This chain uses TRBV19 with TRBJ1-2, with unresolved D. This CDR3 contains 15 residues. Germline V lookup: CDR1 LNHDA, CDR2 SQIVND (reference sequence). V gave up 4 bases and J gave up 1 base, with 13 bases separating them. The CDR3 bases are TGTGCCAGTAGTACCGAGAGTCTCTATAACTATGGCTACACCTTC. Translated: CASSTESLYNYGYTF.

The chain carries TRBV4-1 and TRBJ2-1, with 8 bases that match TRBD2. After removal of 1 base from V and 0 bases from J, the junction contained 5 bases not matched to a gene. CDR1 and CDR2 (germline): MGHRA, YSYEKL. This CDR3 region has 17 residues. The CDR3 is CASSQVGGRISYNEQFF. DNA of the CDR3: TGCGCCAGCAGCCAAGTTGGCGGGAGGATCTCCTACAATGAGCAGTTCTTC.

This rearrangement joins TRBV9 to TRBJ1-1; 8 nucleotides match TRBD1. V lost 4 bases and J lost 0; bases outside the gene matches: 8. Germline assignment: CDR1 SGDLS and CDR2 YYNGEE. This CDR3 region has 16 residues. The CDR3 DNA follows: TGTGCCAGCAGCCCACCCGGGACAGGCATGAACACTGAAGCTTTCTTT. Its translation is CASSPPGTGMNTEAFF.

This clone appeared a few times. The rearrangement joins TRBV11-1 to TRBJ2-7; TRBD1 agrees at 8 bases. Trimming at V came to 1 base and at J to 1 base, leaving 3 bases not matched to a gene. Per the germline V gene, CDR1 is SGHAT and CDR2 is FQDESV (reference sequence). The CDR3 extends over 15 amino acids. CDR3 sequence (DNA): TGTGCCAGCAGCTTAGGGGGGACAGGATCCTACGAGCAGTACTTC. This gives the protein CASSLGGTGSYEQYF.